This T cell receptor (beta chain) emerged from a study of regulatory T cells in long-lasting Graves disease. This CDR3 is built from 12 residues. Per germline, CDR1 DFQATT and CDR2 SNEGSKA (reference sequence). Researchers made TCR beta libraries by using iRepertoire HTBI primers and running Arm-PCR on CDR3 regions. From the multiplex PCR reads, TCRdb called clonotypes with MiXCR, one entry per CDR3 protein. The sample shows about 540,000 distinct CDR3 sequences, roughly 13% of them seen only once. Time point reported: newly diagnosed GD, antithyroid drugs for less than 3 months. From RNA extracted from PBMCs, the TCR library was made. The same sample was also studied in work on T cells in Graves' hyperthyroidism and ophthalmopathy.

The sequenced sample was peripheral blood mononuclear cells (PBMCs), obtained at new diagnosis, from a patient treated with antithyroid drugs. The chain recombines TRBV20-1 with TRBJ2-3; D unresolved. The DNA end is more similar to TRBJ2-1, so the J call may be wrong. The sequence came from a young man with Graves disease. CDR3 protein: CSARTTRPEQFF. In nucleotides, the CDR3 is TGCAGTGCTAGAACTACGAGACCTGAGCAGTTCTTC.